The rows below give T cell receptor beta chains drawn from one sample of a study of post-analysis software for immune sequencing data. TCRdb ran MiXCR on the PCR reads and lists one entry per CDR3 protein. In the table there are approximately 730,000 distinct CDR3 sequences, about 32% of which are singletons. Source material: blood. The origin of the receptors is a girl aged 5-17 years with multiple sclerosis. Both conserved end residues are part of each CDR3. Each record gives: V gene, clone size, CDR3 protein. For some rows the clone size is stated as once, few or many, or as a class when expanded; others skip it.

v_gene: TRBV27
abundance: .
CDR3aa: CTSNLSGRGQETQYF

v_gene: TRBV28
abundance: .
CDR3aa: CASSRPRVSDEQYF

v_gene: TRBV20-1
abundance: .
CDR3aa: CSARSGTNYGYTF

v_gene: TRBV4-1
abundance: .
CDR3aa: CASSQGTGGYSNQPQHF

v_gene: TRBV5-1
abundance: .
CDR3aa: CASSLAVQGGPTEAFF

v_gene: TRBV5-1
abundance: few
CDR3aa: CASSPRDTNYGYTF

v_gene: TRBV7-2
abundance: .
CDR3aa: CASSGGGAYEQYF

v_gene: TRBV29-1
abundance: many
CDR3aa: CSVRQGGETQYF

v_gene: TRBV5-5
abundance: .
CDR3aa: CASSKRGGGDTQYF

v_gene: TRBV12-3/TRBV12-4
abundance: once
CDR3aa: CASLAGVNEQFF

v_gene: TRBV4-1
abundance: few
CDR3aa: CASSHRGVAGADLVAKNIQYF

v_gene: TRBV5-1
abundance: .
CDR3aa: CASSRTELYEQYF

v_gene: TRBV6-5
abundance: .
CDR3aa: CASRRIAGYEQFF

v_gene: TRBV20-1
abundance: few
CDR3aa: CSATPLARADTQYF

v_gene: TRBV15
abundance: .
CDR3aa: CATSRDTLTSGSAETQYF

v_gene: TRBV28
abundance: .
CDR3aa: CASRTSGRFTDTQYF

v_gene: TRBV20-1
abundance: .
CDR3aa: CSASTPSGPYEQYF

v_gene: TRBV27
abundance: .
CDR3aa: CASSSSGRDQFF

v_gene: TRBV24-1
abundance: .
CDR3aa: CATSDFGRSYGYTF

v_gene: TRBV12-3/TRBV12-4
abundance: few
CDR3aa: CASSFVSGPSGANVLTF

v_gene: TRBV9
abundance: few
CDR3aa: CASSPRGAGGYNEQYF

v_gene: TRBV15
abundance: few
CDR3aa: CATSRDTLAVLNEQFF

v_gene: TRBV12-3/TRBV12-4
abundance: once
CDR3aa: CASSLFLGSGYEQYF

v_gene: TRBV28
abundance: few
CDR3aa: CASSLREEQFF

v_gene: TRBV12-3/TRBV12-4
abundance: many
CDR3aa: CASSLMSYGYTF